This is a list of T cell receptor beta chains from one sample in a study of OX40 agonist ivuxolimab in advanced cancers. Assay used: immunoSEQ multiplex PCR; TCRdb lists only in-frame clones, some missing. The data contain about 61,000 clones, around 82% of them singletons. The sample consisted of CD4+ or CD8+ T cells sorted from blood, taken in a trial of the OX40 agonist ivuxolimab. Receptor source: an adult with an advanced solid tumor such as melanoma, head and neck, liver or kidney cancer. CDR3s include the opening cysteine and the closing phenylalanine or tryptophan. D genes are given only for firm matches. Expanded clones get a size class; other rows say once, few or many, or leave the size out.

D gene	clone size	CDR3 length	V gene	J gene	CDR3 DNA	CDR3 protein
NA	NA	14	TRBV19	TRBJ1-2	TGTGCCAGTAGTCTCCCAGCTGGTAACTATGGCTACACCTTC	CASSLPAGNYGYTF
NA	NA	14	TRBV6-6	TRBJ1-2	TGTGCCAGCAGTTCTCTCTTGGGCAACTATGGCTACACCTTC	CASSSLLGNYGYTF
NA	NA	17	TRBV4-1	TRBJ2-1	TGCGCCAGCAGCCAAGATTATAGGCCGTTCTCCTACAATGAGCAGTTCTTC	CASSQDYRPFSYNEQFF
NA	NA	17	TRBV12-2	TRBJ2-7	TGTGCAAGTCGCTTAGCGCGGGACAGGCGATACTCCTACGAGCAGTACTTC	CASRLARDRRYSYEQYF
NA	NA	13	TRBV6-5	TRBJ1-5	TGTGCCAGCAGCCTTACGGGCAATCAGCCCCAGCATTTT	CASSLTGNQPQHF
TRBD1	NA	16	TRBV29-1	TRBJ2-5	TGCAGCGTTTATTGGGACAGGGAGGGTTTCGGGGAGACCCAGTACTTC	CSVYWDREGFGETQYF
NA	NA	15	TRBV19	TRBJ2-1	TGTGCCACCCATTCCACCGTAACTAGAGCCAATGAGCAGTTCTTC	CATHSTVTRANEQFF
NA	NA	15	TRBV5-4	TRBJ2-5	TGTGCCAGCAGCCGCCCGGGGGACGTCCAAGAGACCCAGTACTTC	CASSRPGDVQETQYF
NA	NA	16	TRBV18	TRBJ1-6	TGTGCCAGCTCACCCCCCGCGGCCCGTTATAATTCACCCCTCCACTTT	CASSPPAARYNSPLHF
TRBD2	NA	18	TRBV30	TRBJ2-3	TGTGCCTGGAGTGTAAGCCTCCTAGCGGGAGGTCGCTTAGATACGCAGTATTTT	CAWSVSLLAGGRLDTQYF
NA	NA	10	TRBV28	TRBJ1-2	TGTGCCAGCAGTGACGATGGCTACACCTTC	CASSDDGYTF
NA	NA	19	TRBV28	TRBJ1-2	TGTGCCAGCAGTTTATCTTCTTTATCGGGGGGGAGAACTAACTATGGCTACACCTTC	CASSLSSLSGGRTNYGYTF
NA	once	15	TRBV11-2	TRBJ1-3	TGTGCCAGCAGCATTAGAGGGACCTCTGGAAACACCATATATTTT	CASSIRGTSGNTIYF
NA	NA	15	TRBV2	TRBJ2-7	TGTGCCAGCACTCTTGGAGGGGGCTCGAGGAACGAGCAGTACTTC	CASTLGGGSRNEQYF
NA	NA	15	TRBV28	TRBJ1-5	TGTGCCAGCAGGAACCAGGGAGGAAGCAATCAGCCCCAGCATTTT	CASRNQGGSNQPQHF
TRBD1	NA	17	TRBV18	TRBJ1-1	TGTGCCAGCTCACCGGTCCCTAACGGACAGGGGGGATCTGAAGCTTTCTTT	CASSPVPNGQGGSEAFF
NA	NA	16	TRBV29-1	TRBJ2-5	TGCAGCGTTGAAGATCGGGACGGGACTGCGGGGGAGACCCAGTACTTC	CSVEDRDGTAGETQYF
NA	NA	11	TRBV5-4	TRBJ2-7	TGTGCCAGCAGCCAAGAGGACGAGCAGTACTTC	CASSQEDEQYF
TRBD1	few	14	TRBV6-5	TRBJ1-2	TGTGCCAGCAGTCCGGACAGGGGTTATGATGGCTACACCTTC	CASSPDRGYDGYTF
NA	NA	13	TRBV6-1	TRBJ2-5	TGTGCCAGCAGTGAGGCCAGGGAGAAGACCCAGTACTTC	CASSEAREKTQYF
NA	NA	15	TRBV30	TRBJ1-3	TGTGCCTGGAGTGGCGGGGATTCGTCTGGAAACACCATATATTTT	CAWSGGDSSGNTIYF
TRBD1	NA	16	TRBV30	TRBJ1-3	TGTGCCTGGAGGGGACAGGGAGCTCTCGGTGGAAACACCATATATTTT	CAWRGQGALGGNTIYF
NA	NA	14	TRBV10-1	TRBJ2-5	TGCGCCAGCAGTGAGTCTGGTGACCAAGAGACCCAGTACTTC	CASSESGDQETQYF
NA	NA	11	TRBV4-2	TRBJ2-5	TGTGCCAGCAGCCTTGAAGAGACCCAGTACTTC	CASSLEETQYF
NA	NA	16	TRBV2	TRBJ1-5	TGTGCCAGCAGTGAAGGGGTCAGACGGGCGGGAAAGCCCCAGCATTTT	CASSEGVRRAGKPQHF
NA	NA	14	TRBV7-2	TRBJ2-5	TGTGCCAGCAGACAAGGCCCAGTACAAGAGACCCAGTACTTC	CASRQGPVQETQYF
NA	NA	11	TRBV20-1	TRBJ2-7	TGCAGTGCCCTTCACCTCCGCGAGCAGTACTTC	CSALHLREQYF
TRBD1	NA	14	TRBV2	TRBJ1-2	TGTGCCAGCAGTGCAGGGGGTTTAGACTATGGCTACACCTTC	CASSAGGLDYGYTF
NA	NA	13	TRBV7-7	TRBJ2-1	TGTGCTAGCAGCCCGGGACAAAACAATGAGCAGTTCTTC	CASSPGQNNEQFF
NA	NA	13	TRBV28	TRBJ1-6	TGTGCCAGCAGAATCACGTATAATTCACCCCTCCACTTT	CASRITYNSPLHF
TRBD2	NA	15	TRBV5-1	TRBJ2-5	TGCGCCAGCAGCTTGGCCCTTACTAGCGCGGAGACCCAGTACTTC	CASSLALTSAETQYF
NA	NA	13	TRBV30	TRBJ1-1	TGTGCCTGGAGTGGAGACCCGAACACTGAAGCTTTCTTT	CAWSGDPNTEAFF
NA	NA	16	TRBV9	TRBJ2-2	TGTGCCAGCAGCGACCGCGGGGGCGCAGGCACCGGGGAGCTGTTTTTT	CASSDRGGAGTGELFF
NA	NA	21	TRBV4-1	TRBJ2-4	TGCGCCAGCAGCCAAGGTTCGGTTCCAGGGAGATTTACTCTAGCCAAAAACATTCAGTACTTC	CASSQGSVPGRFTLAKNIQYF
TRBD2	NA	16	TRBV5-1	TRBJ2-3	TGCGCCAGCACCTTAATTAGCGGGACTAGCATAGATACGCAGTATTTT	CASTLISGTSIDTQYF
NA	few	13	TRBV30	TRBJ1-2	TGTGCCTGGAGTGTACGCCAGGGGTACGGCTACACCTTC	CAWSVRQGYGYTF
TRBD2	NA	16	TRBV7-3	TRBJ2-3	TGTGCCAGCAGCTCCACCTCGGGGGGTTACCCAGATACGCAGTATTTT	CASSSTSGGYPDTQYF
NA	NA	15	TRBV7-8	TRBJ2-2	TGTGCCAGCAGACAATGGGCGGGTGACACCGGGGAGCTGTTTTTT	CASRQWAGDTGELFF
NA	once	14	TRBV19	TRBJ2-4	TGTGCCAGTACCACGGACCCGGGACTGAACATTCAGTACTTC	CASTTDPGLNIQYF
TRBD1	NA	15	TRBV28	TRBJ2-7	TGTGCCAGCAGTTTATTTGGGACAGGGACCTACGAGCAGTACTTC	CASSLFGTGTYEQYF
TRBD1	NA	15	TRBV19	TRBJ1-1	TGTGCCAGTAATGGCAGGGGGCCCATGAACACTGAAGCTTTCTTT	CASNGRGPMNTEAFF
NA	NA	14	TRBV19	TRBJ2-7	TGTGCCAGTAGTACAGGGGGGAACTCCTACGAGCAGTACTTC	CASSTGGNSYEQYF
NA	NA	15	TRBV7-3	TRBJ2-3	TGTGCCAGCAGCCCCGGGAGCGTGAGCACAGATACGCAGTATTTT	CASSPGSVSTDTQYF
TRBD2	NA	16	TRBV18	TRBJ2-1	TGTGCCAGCTCACCACTAGTAGCGGGAGGGCCCGATGAGCAGTTCTTC	CASSPLVAGGPDEQFF
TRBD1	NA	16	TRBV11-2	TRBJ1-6	TGTGCCAGCAGCTTAGGGGGACAGACGTCCTATTCACCCCTCCACTTT	CASSLGGQTSYSPLHF